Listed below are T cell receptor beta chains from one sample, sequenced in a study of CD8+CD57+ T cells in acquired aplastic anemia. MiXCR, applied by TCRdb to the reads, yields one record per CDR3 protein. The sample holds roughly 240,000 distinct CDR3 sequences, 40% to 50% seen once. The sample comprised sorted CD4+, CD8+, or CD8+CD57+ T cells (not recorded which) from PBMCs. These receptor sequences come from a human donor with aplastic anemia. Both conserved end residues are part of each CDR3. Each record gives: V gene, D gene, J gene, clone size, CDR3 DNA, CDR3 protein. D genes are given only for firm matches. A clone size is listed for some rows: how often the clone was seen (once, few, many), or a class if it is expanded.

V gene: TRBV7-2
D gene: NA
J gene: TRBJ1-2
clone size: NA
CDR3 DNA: TGTGCCAGCAGCCCTGTCTATGGCTACACCTTC
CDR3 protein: CASSPVYGYTF

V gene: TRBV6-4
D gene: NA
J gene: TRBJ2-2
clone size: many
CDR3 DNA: TGTGCCAGCAAAGATAGCGGAGACACCGGGGAGCTGTTTTTT
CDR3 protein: CASKDSGDTGELFF

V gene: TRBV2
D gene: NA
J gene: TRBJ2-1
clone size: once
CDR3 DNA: TGTGCCAGCAGTGAAAGTAGGTCGAGCTCCTACTGTGAGCAGTTCTTC
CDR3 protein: CASSESRSSSYCEQFF

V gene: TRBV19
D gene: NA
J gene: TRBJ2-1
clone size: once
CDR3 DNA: TGTGCCAGTAGTATATCCATCGGGACCGACCGTAATGAGCAGTTCTTC
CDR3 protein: CASSISIGTDRNEQFF

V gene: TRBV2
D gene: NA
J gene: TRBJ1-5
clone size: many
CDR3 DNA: TGTGCCAGCAGTCCATGGTATGATCAGCCCCAGCATTTT
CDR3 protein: CASSPWYDQPQHF

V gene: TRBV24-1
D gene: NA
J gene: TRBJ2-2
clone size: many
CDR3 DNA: TGTGCCACCGCTGGACCCACGAACACCGGGGAGCTGTTTTTT
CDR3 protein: CATAGPTNTGELFF

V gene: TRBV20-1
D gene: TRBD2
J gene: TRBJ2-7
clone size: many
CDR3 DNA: TGCAGTGCTAGCTTAGGGGCTAGCGGGCCGACCTACGAGCAGTACTTC
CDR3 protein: CSASLGASGPTYEQYF

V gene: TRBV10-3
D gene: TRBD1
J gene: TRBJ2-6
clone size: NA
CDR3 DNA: TGTGCCATCAGTTCTACAGGGGATGGGGCCAACGTCCTGACTTTC
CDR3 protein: CAISSTGDGANVLTF

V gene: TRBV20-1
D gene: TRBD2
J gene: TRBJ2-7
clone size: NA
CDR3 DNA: TGCAGTGCCCTCCCTAGCGGGGGGGCCTTCTACGAGCAGTACTTC
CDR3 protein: CSALPSGGAFYEQYF

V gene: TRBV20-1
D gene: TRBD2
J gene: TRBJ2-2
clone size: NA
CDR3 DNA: TGCAGTGCTAGCGACGAGCGGGGTGGCACCGGGGAGCTGTTTTTT
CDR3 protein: CSASDERGGTGELFF

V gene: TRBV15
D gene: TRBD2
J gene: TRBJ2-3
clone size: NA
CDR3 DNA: TGTGCCACCGAGGAGCGGGGGGGCACAGATACGCAGTATTTT
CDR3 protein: CATEERGGTDTQYF

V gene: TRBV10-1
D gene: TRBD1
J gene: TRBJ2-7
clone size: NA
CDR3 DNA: TGCGCCAGCAGTGAGTCGAGGCAGGGGGTCGACGAGCAGTACTTC
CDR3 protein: CASSESRQGVDEQYF

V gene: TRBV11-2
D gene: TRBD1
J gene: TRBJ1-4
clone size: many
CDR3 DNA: TGTGCCAGCAGCTTAGAGCCGGACAGGCCCCTGTTTTTT
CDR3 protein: CASSLEPDRPLFF

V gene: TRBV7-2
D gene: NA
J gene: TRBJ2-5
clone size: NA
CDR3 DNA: TGTGCCAGCAGCCCGGCATTTAGCGCCTCAGAGACCCAGTACTTC
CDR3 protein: CASSPAFSASETQYF

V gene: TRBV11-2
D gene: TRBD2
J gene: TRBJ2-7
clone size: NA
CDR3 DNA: TGTGCCAGCAGCTTATTAGGGACTAGCACGTACGAGCAGTACTTC
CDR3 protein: CASSLLGTSTYEQYF

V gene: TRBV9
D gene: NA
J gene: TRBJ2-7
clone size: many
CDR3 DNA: TGTGCCAGCAGTGGAAACAGGGTTTCCGAGCAGTACTTC
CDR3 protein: CASSGNRVSEQYF

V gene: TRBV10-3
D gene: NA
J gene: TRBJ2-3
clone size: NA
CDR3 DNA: TGTGCCATCAGTGCATACCTCCGCGGGACTAGGACAGGGCATACAGATACGCAGTATTTT
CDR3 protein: CAISAYLRGTRTGHTDTQYF

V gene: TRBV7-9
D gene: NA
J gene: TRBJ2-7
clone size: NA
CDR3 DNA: TGTGCCAGCAGGGATCCCAGGGTGGATTTTGGCTACGAGCAGTACTTC
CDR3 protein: CASRDPRVDFGYEQYF

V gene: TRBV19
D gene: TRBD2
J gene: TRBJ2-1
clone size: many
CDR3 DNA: TGTGCCAGTAGCCCAGAGGGACTAGCGGGAGGACTATACAATGAGCAGTTCTTC
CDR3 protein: CASSPEGLAGGLYNEQFF

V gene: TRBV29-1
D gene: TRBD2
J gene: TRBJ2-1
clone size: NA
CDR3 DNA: TGCAGCGTGGGGTCACTAGCGGGGTTCGGGAATGAGCAGTTCTTC
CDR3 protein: CSVGSLAGFGNEQFF

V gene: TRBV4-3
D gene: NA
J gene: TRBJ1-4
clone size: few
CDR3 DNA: TGCGCCAGCAGCCAAGTATCGGTCAGGGAAGGGGAAAAACTGTTTTTT
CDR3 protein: CASSQVSVREGEKLFF

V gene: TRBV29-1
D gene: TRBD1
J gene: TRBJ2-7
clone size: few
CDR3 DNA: TGCAGCGCCGGGACAGTCAGCTACGAGCAGTACTTC
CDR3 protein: CSAGTVSYEQYF

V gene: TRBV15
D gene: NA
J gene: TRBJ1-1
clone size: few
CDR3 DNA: TGTGCCACCAGCAGAGAAAGGGGTCGCCTGGGAAATGCTTTCTTT
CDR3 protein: CATSRERGRLGNAFF

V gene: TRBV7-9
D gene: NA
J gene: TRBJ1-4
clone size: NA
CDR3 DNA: TGTGCCAGCAGACCCCGCCAGGGACGAGCGGCTAACGAAAGACTGTTTTTT
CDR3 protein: CASRPRQGRAANERLFF

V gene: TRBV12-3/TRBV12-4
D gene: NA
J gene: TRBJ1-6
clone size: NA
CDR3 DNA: TGTGCCAGCAGTTTTAGTTTAGGGATGGGATCACCCCTCCACTTT
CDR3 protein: CASSFSLGMGSPLHF